The entry below describes one T cell receptor (beta chain). The antigen is undetermined. The CDR3 spans 13 residues. The germline CDR1 and CDR2 sequences are DFQATT and SNEGSKA (reference sequence). Trimming removed 1 base at V and 4 bases at J, with 10 bases between. This sample was taken from a study of response to subunit inactivated influenza vaccine. TCRdb analysed the RT-PCR reads with MiXCR anew, one entry per CDR3 protein. The data show about 500,000 distinct CDR3 sequences, 15% to 20% seen once. Findings and limits, study-wide: Few additional T cells are recruited per seasonal influenza vaccination, authors suggested.

The genes are TRBV20-1 and TRBJ1-1, with a tentative D call TRBD1 (6 bases). The source is a man aged 50 to 75 who received an inactivated influenza vaccine. The sample here was CD4+ T cells sorted from PBMCs, taken roughly 24 months after vaccination. The CDR3 here is CSARVPGVTEAFF. The CDR3 DNA is TGCAGTGCTAGAGTCCCAGGGGTCACTGAAGCTTTCTTT.